This TCR beta chain was recorded in a study of blood T cells in healthy people across ages. CDR1 is SGHTA, CDR2 FQGTGA, per germline. V lost 5 bases and J 1 base, leaving 12 bases between the germline ends. The CDR3 has 15 amino acids. Notes on the study in general: Naive and antigen-experienced cells were not separated, limiting conclusive comparison. The percentage of naive T cells correlated strongly with TCR beta diversity. Investigators viewed diversity estimates from one million T cells as underestimates, the study reported.

Primed by a sample-barcoded 5' primer and a J-beta primer mix, a second PCR proceeded for about 6 to 11 cycles. A single record per CDR3 protein comes from TCRdb applying MiXCR to the 5' RACE reads. This repertoire shows about 800,000 distinct CDR3 sequences, about three fifths found once; its top ten account for approximately 23%. Each donor supplied roughly 9 milliliters of peripheral blood. In the case of this clonotype: Its antigen is unidentified.

The receptor's source is a man aged 30 to 39 in good health. Sequenced input: blood. The chain employs TRBV7-3 and TRBJ2-1; D is undetermined. Here the CDR3 DNA reads TGTGCCAGCAGCCCCCAGCCGAAATCCTACAATGAGCAGTTCTTC. Amino acids: CASSPQPKSYNEQFF.